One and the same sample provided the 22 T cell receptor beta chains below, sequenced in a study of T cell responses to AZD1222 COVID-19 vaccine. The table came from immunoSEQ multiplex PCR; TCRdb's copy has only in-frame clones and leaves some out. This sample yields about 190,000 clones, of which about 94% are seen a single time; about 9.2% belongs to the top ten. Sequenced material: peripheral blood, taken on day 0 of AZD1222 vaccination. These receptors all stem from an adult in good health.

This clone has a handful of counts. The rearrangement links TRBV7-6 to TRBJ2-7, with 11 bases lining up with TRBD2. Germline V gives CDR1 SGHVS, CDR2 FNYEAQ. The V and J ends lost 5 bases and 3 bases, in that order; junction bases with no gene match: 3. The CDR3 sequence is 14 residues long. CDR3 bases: TGTGCCAGCAGCGCGGGACTAGCGGTCTACGAGCAGTACTTC. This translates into CASSAGLAVYEQYF.

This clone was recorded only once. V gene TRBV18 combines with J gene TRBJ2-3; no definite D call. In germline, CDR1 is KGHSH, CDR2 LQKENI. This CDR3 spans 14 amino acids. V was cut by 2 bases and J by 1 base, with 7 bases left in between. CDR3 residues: CASSPLAGTDTQYF. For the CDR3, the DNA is TGTGCCAGCTCACCATTAGCAGGCACAGATACGCAGTATTTT.

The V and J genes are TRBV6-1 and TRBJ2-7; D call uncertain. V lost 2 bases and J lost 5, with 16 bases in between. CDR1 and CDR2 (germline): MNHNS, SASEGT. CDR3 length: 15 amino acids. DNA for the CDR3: TGTGCCAGCAGTGAATTGACTGCCGCCGAAAACGAGCAGTACTTC. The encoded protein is CASSELTAAENEQYF.

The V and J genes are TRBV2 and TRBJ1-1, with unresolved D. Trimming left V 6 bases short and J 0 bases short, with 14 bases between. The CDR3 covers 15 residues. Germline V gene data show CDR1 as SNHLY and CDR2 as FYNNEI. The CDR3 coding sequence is TGTGCCAGCAGCTCACGGGTAGGAATGAACACTGAAGCTTTCTTT. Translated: CASSSRVGMNTEAFF.

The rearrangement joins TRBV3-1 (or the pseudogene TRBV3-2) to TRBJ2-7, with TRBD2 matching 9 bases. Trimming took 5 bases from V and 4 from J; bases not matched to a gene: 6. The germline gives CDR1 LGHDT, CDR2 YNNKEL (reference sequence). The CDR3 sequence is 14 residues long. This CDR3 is CASSFAAGGYEQYF. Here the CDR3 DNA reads TGTGCCAGCAGCTTTGCCGCGGGGGGGTACGAGCAGTACTTC.

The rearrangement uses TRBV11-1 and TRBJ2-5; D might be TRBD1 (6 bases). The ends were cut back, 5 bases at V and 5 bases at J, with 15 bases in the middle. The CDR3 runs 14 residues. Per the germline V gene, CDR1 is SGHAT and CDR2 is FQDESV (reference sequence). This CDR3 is CASSANRVGETQYF. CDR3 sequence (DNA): TGTGCCAGCAGCGCGAACAGGGTGGGGGAGACCCAGTACTTC.

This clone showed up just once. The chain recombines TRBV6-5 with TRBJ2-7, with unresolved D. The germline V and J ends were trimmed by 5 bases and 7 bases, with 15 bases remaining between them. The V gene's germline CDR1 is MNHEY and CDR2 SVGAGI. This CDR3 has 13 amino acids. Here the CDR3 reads CASSPPQLREQYF. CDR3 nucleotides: TGTGCCAGCAGTCCCCCACAGTTACGAGAGCAGTACTTC.

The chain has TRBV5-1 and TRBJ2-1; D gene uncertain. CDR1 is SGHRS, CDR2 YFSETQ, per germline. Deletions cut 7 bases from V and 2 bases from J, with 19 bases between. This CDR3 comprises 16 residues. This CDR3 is CASSSGNVLTYNEQFF. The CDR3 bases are TGCGCCAGCTCGAGTGGTAACGTGCTGACCTACAATGAGCAGTTCTTC.

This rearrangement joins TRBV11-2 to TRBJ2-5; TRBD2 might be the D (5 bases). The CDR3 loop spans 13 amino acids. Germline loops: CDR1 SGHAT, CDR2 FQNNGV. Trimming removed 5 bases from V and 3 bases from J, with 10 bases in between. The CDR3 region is CASSLRGKETQYF. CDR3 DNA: TGTGCCAGCAGCCTCCGAGGGAAAGAGACCCAGTACTTC.

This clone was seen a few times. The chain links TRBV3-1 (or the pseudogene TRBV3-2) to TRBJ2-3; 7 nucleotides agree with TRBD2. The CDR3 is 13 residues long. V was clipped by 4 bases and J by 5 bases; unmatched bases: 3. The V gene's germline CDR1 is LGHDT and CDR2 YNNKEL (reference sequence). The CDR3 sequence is CASSPRGRDTQYF. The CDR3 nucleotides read TGTGCCAGCAGCCCCCGCGGGAGAGATACGCAGTATTTT.

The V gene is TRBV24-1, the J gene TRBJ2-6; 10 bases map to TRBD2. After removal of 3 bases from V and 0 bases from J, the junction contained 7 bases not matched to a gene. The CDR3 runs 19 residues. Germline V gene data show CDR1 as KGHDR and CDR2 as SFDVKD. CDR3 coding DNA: TGTGCCACCAGTGATCATGGACTAGCGGAGTTCTCTGGGGCCAACGTCCTGACTTTC. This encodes CATSDHGLAEFSGANVLTF.

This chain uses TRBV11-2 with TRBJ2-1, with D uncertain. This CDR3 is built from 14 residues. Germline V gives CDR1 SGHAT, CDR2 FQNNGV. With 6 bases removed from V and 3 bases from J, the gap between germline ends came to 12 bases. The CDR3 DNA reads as TGTGCCAGCAGGACATCGTCACTCTACAATGAGCAGTTCTTC. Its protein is CASRTSSLYNEQFF. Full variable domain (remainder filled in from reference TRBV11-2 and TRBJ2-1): EAGVAQSPRYKIIEKRQSVAFWCNPISGHATLYWYQQILGQGPKLLIQFQNNGVVDDSQLPKDRFSAERLKGVDSTLKIQPAKLEDSAVYLCASRTSSLYNEQFFGPGTRLTVL.

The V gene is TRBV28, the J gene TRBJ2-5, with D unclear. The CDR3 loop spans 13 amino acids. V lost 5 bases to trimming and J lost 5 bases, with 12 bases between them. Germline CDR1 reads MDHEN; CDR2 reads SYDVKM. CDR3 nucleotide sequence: TGTGCCAGCAGTCCCGGTGGCCGGGAGACCCAGTACTTC. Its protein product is CASSPGGRETQYF.

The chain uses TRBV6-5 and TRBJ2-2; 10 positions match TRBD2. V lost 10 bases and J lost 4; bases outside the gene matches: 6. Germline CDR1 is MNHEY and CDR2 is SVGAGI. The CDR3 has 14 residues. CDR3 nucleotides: TGTGCCACCCGCCTAGCGGGAGTCACCGGGGAGCTGTTTTTT. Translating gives CATRLAGVTGELFF.

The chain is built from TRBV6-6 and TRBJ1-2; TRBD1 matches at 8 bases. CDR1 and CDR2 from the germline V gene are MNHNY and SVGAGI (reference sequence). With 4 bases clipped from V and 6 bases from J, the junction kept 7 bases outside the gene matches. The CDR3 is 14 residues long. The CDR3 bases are TGTGCCAGCAGTTTACAGGGGGGGAGTGATGGCTACACCTTC. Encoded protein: CASSLQGGSDGYTF.

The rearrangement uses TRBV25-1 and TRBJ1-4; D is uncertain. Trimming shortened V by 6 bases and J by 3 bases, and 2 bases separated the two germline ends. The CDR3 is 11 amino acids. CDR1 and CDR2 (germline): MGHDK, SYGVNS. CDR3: CASRSNEKLFF. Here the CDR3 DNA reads TGTGCCAGCAGGTCTAATGAAAAACTGTTTTTT.

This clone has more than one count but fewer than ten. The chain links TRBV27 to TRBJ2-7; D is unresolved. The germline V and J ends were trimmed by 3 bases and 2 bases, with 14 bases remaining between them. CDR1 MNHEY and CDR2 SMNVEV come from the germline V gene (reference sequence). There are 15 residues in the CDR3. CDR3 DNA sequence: TGTGCCAGCAGTTTTTCCCCAGGTATTACCTACGAGCAGTACTTC. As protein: CASSFSPGITYEQYF.

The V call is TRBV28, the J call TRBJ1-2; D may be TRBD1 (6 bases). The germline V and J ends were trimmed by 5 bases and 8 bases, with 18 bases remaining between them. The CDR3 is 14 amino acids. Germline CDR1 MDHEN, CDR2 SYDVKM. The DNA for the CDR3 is TGTGCCAGCAGTATCTCTCACAGGGTTTGGGGCTACACCTTC. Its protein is CASSISHRVWGYTF.

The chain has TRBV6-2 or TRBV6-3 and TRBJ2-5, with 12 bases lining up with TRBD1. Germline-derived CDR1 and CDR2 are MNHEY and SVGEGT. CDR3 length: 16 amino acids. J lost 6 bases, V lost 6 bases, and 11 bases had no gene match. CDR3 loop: CASSLLGQGARKTQYF. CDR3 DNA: TGTGCCAGCAGCCTCCTGGGACAGGGGGCGCGAAAGACCCAGTACTTC.

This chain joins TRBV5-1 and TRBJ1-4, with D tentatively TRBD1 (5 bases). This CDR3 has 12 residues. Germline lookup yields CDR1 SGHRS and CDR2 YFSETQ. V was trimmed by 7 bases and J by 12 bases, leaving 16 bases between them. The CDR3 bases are TGCGCCAGCTGGGACGGCTTGGGCGAACTGTTTTTT. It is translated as CASWDGLGELFF.

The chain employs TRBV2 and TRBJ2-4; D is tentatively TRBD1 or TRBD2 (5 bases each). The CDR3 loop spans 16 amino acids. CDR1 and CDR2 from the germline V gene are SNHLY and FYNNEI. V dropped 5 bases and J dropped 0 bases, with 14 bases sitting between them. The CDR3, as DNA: TGTGCCAGCAGTTTCGGGGCGCCTCTAGCCAAAAACATTCAGTACTTC. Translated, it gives CASSFGAPLAKNIQYF. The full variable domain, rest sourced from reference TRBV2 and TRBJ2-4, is EPEVTQTPSHQVTQMGQEVILRCVPISNHLYFYWYRQILGQKVEFLVSFYNNEISEKSEIFDDQFSVERPDGSNFTLKIRSTKLEDSAMYFCASSFGAPLAKNIQYFGAGTRLSVL.

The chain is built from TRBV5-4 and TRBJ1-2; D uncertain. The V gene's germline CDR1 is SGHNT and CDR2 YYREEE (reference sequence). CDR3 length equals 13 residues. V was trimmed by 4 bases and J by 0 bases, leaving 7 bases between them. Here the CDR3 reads CASSAIPNYGYTF. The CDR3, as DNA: TGTGCCAGCAGCGCCATTCCTAACTATGGCTACACCTTC.